This TCR beta chain is from a study of blood T cell repertoires in COVID-19. Study-wide background: The origin of the acute and convalescent COVID-19 samples was the United States, Italy and Spain. Nucleic acid was either cDNA or gDNA, and it came from T cells, B-cell-depleted T cells, or PBMCs.

As processed by the authors: Quantification of nucleated cells was approximated via reference gene primer amplification. Data came from immunoSEQ multiplex PCR; TCRdb stores just in-frame clones and leaves some out. The V and J calls and clone size were taken over from that table, and D and trimming were inferred from the DNA. The sample includes about 210,000 clones, around nine tenths of them seen just once. The TCR comes from a man between 40 and 49 years old with acute or convalescent COVID-19. Sequenced: peripheral blood.

The CDR3 DNA sequence: TGTGCCAGCAGCTCCACCCGAGGGACAGTCAGCTCTGGGGCCAACGTCCTGACTTTC. Its translation: CASSSTRGTVSSGANVLTF. The chain is built from TRBV7-9 and TRBJ2-6, with 7 bases aligning to TRBD1. The CDR3 runs to 19 residues. With 4 bases clipped from V and 0 bases from J, the junction kept 12 bases outside the gene matches. The germline V gene has CDR1 SEHNR and CDR2 FQNEAQ (reference sequence).